Shown below are 21 T cell receptor beta chains from a single sample sequenced in a study of blood T cell repertoires in COVID-19. Assay: immunoSEQ multiplex PCR; the TCRdb copy retains only in-frame clones and omits some. The sample records roughly 170,000 clones, more than 75% being singletons. The sample taken for sequencing was peripheral blood. These receptors came from a woman aged 65 to 85 with COVID-19, enrolled during active disease.

The chain has TRBV5-4 and TRBJ2-5, with D tentatively TRBD2 (6 bases). The germline V gene has CDR1 SGHNT and CDR2 YYREEE (reference sequence). Deletions cut 0 bases from V and 6 bases from J, with 9 bases between. The CDR3 runs to 13 residues. CDR3 residues: CASSLVGGKTQYF. The DNA for the CDR3 is TGTGCCAGCAGCTTGGTTGGGGGGAAGACCCAGTACTTC.

The rearrangement uses TRBV7-2 and TRBJ2-7, with 10 bases fitting TRBD2. The V gene end was trimmed by 6 bases and the J gene end by 0 bases; junction bases not matched to a gene: 5. The CDR3 has 15 residues. Looked up from germline, CDR1 is SGHTA and CDR2 is FQGNSA. In DNA form, the CDR3 reads TGTGCCAGCAGTCCCGGGACTAGCGTCTCCTACGAGCAGTACTTC. Encoded protein: CASSPGTSVSYEQYF.

The chain links TRBV29-1 to TRBJ2-7, with TRBD2 matching over 12 bases. This CDR3 is 13 amino acids long. Germline values: CDR1 SQVTM, CDR2 ANQGSEA. V shed 7 bases and J 2 bases; nucleotides not matched to a gene: 3. Here the CDR3 DNA reads TGCAGCGCTAGACTAGCGGGGGCCTACGAGCAGTACTTC. It yields the protein CSARLAGAYEQYF.

The chain recombines TRBV7-3 with TRBJ2-1; 9 positions agree with TRBD1. V shed 5 bases, J shed 10 bases, and the junction held 6 bases outside the gene matches. CDR1 SGHTA and CDR2 FQGTGA come from the germline V gene. This CDR3 spans 13 amino acids. The CDR3 nucleotides are TGTGCCAGCAGCCCCCAGGGACAGGGAGAGCAGTTCTTC. Protein: CASSPQGQGEQFF.

V gene TRBV6-6 combines with J gene TRBJ2-7; D not certain. The ends were cut back, 6 bases at V and 6 bases at J, with 12 bases in the middle. The length of the CDR3 is 12 residues. From germline, CDR1 is MNHNY and CDR2 SVGAGI (reference sequence). The DNA for the CDR3 is TGTGCCAGCAGCCTAGGAGACGGCGAGCAGTACTTC. Its protein product is CASSLGDGEQYF.

The rearrangement joins TRBV2 to TRBJ2-1; 12 bases line up with TRBD2. J was trimmed by 9 bases and V by 5 bases; bases with no gene match: 5. CDR1 and CDR2 (germline): SNHLY, FYNNEI. This CDR3 has 14 residues. CDR3 amino acids: CASSRRTSGVEQFF. For the CDR3, the DNA is TGTGCCAGCAGTCGAAGGACTAGCGGGGTTGAGCAGTTCTTC.

The V call is TRBV2, the J call TRBJ2-7, with a weak D call TRBD1 (5 bases). The V end was cut by 1 base, the J end by 1 base, with 5 bases between. The CDR3 runs 13 residues. The germline V gene encodes CDR1 SNHLY and CDR2 FYNNEI. CDR3: CASSEGQSYEQYF. CDR3 nucleotide sequence: TGTGCCAGCAGTGAAGGACAGTCCTACGAGCAGTACTTC.

The J gene is TRBJ1-5, the V gene TRBV7-8; possible D gene TRBD1, 6 bases. The CDR3 covers 13 residues. V was clipped by 5 bases and J by 9 bases, with 14 bases between them. CDR1 SGHVS and CDR2 FQNEAQ come from the germline V gene. Here the CDR3 DNA reads TGTGCCAGCAGCCCGGACAGATCCACGCCCCAGCATTTT. Amino acids: CASSPDRSTPQHF.

The chain carries TRBV19 and TRBJ2-3, with TRBD1 matching over 7 bases. Germline values: CDR1 LNHDA, CDR2 SQIVND (reference sequence). The CDR3 totals 14 residues. Unmatched junction bases numbered 1, after V lost 4 bases and J lost 0 bases. The CDR3 DNA reads as TGTGCCAGTAGTAAGGGGGCTAGCACAGATACGCAGTATTTT. It specifies CASSKGASTDTQYF.

The rearrangement links TRBV10-3 to TRBJ2-1; 14 nucleotides match TRBD2. The CDR3 spans 14 residues. Germline V gene sequence: CDR1 ENHRY, CDR2 SYGVKD. With 6 bases clipped from V and 9 bases from J, the junction kept 4 bases outside the gene matches. The chain's CDR3 is CAIRGTSGSSEQFF. In DNA, the CDR3 is TGTGCCATCAGAGGGACTAGCGGGAGTAGTGAGCAGTTCTTC.

V gene TRBV6-4 combines with J gene TRBJ1-4; D not resolved. The ends were cut back, 6 bases at V and 7 bases at J, with 15 bases in the middle. The CDR3 contains 14 residues. Germline assignment: CDR1 MRHNA and CDR2 SNTAGT. In DNA, the CDR3 is TGTGCCAGCAGCGCCGGAGGGCGAGCTGAAAAACTGTTTTTT. Translating gives CASSAGGRAEKLFF.

J is TRBJ2-1 and V is TRBV6-5, with D unclear. Looked up from germline, CDR1 is MNHEY and CDR2 is SVGAGI. The V and J ends lost 10 bases and 5 bases respectively, with 18 bases between them. The CDR3 is 14 amino acids. In nucleotides, the CDR3 is TGTGCCACACGGTCGCTACTGATCGACAATGAGCAGTTCTTC. Translated, it gives CATRSLLIDNEQFF.

This CDR3 is CAWSVRGDTEAFF. CDR3 coding DNA: TGTGCCTGGAGTGTTAGGGGTGACACTGAAGCTTTCTTT. This chain connects TRBV30 to TRBJ1-1; a possible D gene is TRBD1 (5 bases). The V end was cut by 0 bases, the J end by 3 bases, with 8 bases between. The germline V gene has CDR1 GTSNPN and CDR2 SVGIG (reference sequence). The CDR3 contains 13 residues.

The V and J genes are TRBV23-1 and TRBJ1-2; D may be TRBD1 (6 bases). TRBV23-1 is flagged as an ORF with uncertain function. Trimming removed 4 bases at V and 4 bases at J, with 22 bases between. This CDR3 spans 17 amino acids. The CDR3 DNA is TGCGCCAGCAGTCCCTACAAAACAGGGTGTGCCGCCTATGGCTACACCTTC. Protein product: CASSPYKTGCAAYGYTF.

The V gene is TRBV7-9, the J gene TRBJ1-1; D not resolved. Germline V lookup: CDR1 SEHNR, CDR2 FQNEAQ (reference sequence). V was trimmed by 1 base and J by 3 bases, leaving 12 bases between them. This CDR3 comprises 15 residues. CDR3: CASSLGSRTYTEAFF. The CDR3 DNA sequence: TGTGCCAGCAGCTTAGGTAGCAGAACTTACACTGAAGCTTTCTTT.

The chain carries TRBV5-1 and TRBJ2-3; possibly TRBD1 for D (6 bases). Germline values: CDR1 SGHRS, CDR2 YFSETQ. V was pared by 6 bases and J by 0 bases, with 14 bases between. The CDR3 sequence is 15 residues long. CDR3 nucleotides: TGCGCCAGCAACAGGGAAGGTGTAAGCACAGATACGCAGTATTTT. Translated: CASNREGVSTDTQYF.

This clone was observed a single time. CDR3 loop: CASSPRGGMESTEAFF. The CDR3 DNA reads as TGTGCCAGCTCACCACGGGGCGGGATGGAGAGCACTGAAGCTTTCTTT. The chain joins TRBV18 to TRBJ1-1; the D gene is possibly TRBD1 (5 bases). This CDR3 contains 16 residues. V was trimmed by 1 base and J by 4 bases, leaving 16 bases between them. Per germline, CDR1 KGHSH and CDR2 LQKENI.

The chain recombines TRBV24-1 with TRBJ2-5, with D perhaps matching TRBD1 (6 bases). Trimming left V 9 bases short and J 5 bases short, with 24 bases between. The CDR3 spans 16 residues. Germline V gene data show CDR1 as KGHDR and CDR2 as SFDVKD. The CDR3, as DNA: TGTGCCACCCCTACCCGTCCGACAGGTCCGGTGGAGACCCAGTACTTC. Its translation: CATPTRPTGPVETQYF.

This chain links TRBV7-3 with TRBJ2-1, with D tentatively TRBD2 (6 bases). The germline gives CDR1 SGHTA, CDR2 FQGTGA. V was shortened by 3 bases and J by 7 bases, with 16 bases between the two germline ends. The CDR3 length is 15 residues. As DNA, the CDR3 is TGTGCCAGCAGCTTTCAGAGAGCGGGTCGTAATGAGCAGTTCTTC. Translation gives CASSFQRAGRNEQFF.

This chain joins TRBV25-1 and TRBJ2-7; 7 bases match TRBD1. Germline V gives CDR1 MGHDK, CDR2 SYGVNS. Trimming took 0 bases from V and 5 from J; bases not matched to a gene: 10. The length of the CDR3 is 16 residues. The CDR3 region has the DNA TGTGCCAGCAGTGAATATCGGACAGGCCTTCGGGACGAGCAGTACTTC. Translated, it gives CASSEYRTGLRDEQYF.

The rearrangement joins TRBV27 to TRBJ2-7; 11 bases match TRBD2. In germline, CDR1 is MNHEY, CDR2 SMNVEV (reference sequence). This CDR3 spans 14 amino acids. The V gene end was trimmed by 8 bases and the J gene end by 3 bases; junction bases not matched to a gene: 6. CDR3 DNA: TGTGCCAGCCGGACTAGCGGGTTATTCTACGAGCAGTACTTC. It translates to CASRTSGLFYEQYF.